The following is a T cell receptor (beta chain) sequence with its context. No antigen is known for it. This sample stems from a study of long-term antiretroviral therapy in people with HIV. Study-level findings and limits: Subsequent to ART, diversity was augmented yet persisted below that of transplant donor controls.

It was version v3.0 of the immunoSEQ assay that was run at survey level. Sequencing was performed with immunoSEQ multiplex PCR; in TCRdb, only in-frame clones are kept and a portion is missing. The table shows 17,000 or so clones, with more than 65% occurring only once. The CDR3 extends over 15 amino acids. Germline V CDR1 and CDR2: LGHNA, YSLEER. The V gene lost 0 bases and the J gene lost 10 bases, with 15 bases spanning the gap. This TCR came from a man under 40 with HIV. The sample consisted of unsorted PBMCs, taken at the start of antiretroviral therapy. The chain couples TRBV4-3 to TRBJ1-4, with a weak D call TRBD1 (6 bases). The CDR3 region has the DNA TGCGCCAGCAGCCAAGATGGGACAAGGCTCGGAAAACTGTTTTTT. Translated, it gives CASSQDGTRLGKLFF.